This T cell receptor (beta chain) was identified during a study of T-cell memory formation after mild COVID-19. Findings of the study overall: The SARS-CoV-2 specificity of second-wave clones reaching peak at day 37 remained unverified.

There are a few counts of this clonotype. The antigen remains unidentified. Trimming cost V 4 bases and J 4 bases, with 10 bases left between them. Looked up from germline, CDR1 is LGHDT and CDR2 is YNNKEL (reference sequence). The CDR3 covers 14 residues. TCRdb itself ran the 5' RACE reads through MiXCR, one entry per CDR3 protein. The sample has 450,000 to 700,000 distinct CDR3 sequences, 18% seen once; the top ten hold 12%. The rearrangement uses TRBV3-1 and TRBJ2-2; D unclear. The sequencing input was PBMCs or a T cell subset sorted from them (not recorded which). The sequence came from an adult woman who had mild COVID-19 (a few samples of this study predate the infection). Cell type and time point are not known. The CDR3 nucleotides are TGTGCCAGCAGCCCTCCTCTTGGCACCGGGGAGCTGTTTTTT. Translating it yields CASSPPLGTGELFF.